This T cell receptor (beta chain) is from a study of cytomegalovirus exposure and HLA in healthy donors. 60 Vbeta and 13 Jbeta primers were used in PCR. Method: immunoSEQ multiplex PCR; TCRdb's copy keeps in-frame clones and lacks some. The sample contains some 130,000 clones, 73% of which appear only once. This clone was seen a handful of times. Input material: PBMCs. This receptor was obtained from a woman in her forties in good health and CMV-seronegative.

The CDR3 sequence: CASSQAGQGGTIYF. The CDR3 nucleotides read TGTGCCAGCAGCCAGGCCGGACAGGGTGGCACCATATATTTT. This chain joins TRBV4-2 and TRBJ1-3; 8 bases map to TRBD1. Trimming took 3 bases from V and 9 from J; bases not matched to a gene: 7. Germline assignment: CDR1 LGHNA and CDR2 YNFKEQ. There are 14 residues in the CDR3.